The 10 T cell receptor beta chains reported below all come from one sample, sequenced in a study of metastatic and nonmetastatic thyroid tumors. Using MiXCR, TCRdb reanalyzed the PCR reads. This table has over 10,000 clones, over 10% appearing once. Thyroid surgery was performed in patients who had received no treatment beforehand. Sequenced material: blood. The receptors shown here come from a female donor with papillary thyroid cancer or a benign thyroid nodule (not recorded which). Some clones in this sample may be carry-over from other donors' samples.

Ten or more counts support this clone. The chain recombines TRBV2 with TRBJ1-5, with D hard to call. Germline CDR1 and CDR2: SNHLY and FYNNEI. V was shortened by 6 bases and J by 11 bases, with 17 bases between the two germline ends. The CDR3 totals 13 residues. The CDR3 protein is CASRRSGVATQHF. CDR3 DNA sequence: TGTGCCAGCAGGAGGTCCGGGGTAGCGACCCAGCATTTT.

This clone has a count of ten or more. V usage is TRBV19 and J usage is TRBJ1-5; D uncertain. This CDR3 has 13 amino acids. The germline V gene has CDR1 LNHDA and CDR2 SQIVND (reference sequence). Trimming removed 2 bases at V and 4 bases at J, with 6 bases between. In DNA, the CDR3 is TGTGCCAGTAGTATAAGTGCAAATCAGCCCCAGCATTTT. It specifies CASSISANQPQHF.

The V gene is TRBV5-1, the J gene TRBJ1-2; unclear D gene. From germline, CDR1 is SGHRS and CDR2 YFSETQ. The CDR3 has 9 residues. The V end lost 5 bases, the J end lost 8 bases, and 4 bases lay between the germline ends. The CDR3 sequence is CASRQGYTF. The CDR3 nucleotides are TGCGCCAGCAGGCAGGGCTACACCTTC.

By frequency in the sample, this clone is medium-sized. V usage is TRBV28 and J usage is TRBJ1-2, with a possible D match to TRBD1 (5 bases). The CDR3 loop spans 13 amino acids. The germline V gene encodes CDR1 MDHEN and CDR2 SYDVKM. The V end was cut by 3 bases, the J end by 4 bases, with 9 bases between. DNA of the CDR3: TGTGCCAGCAGTTTCAGGGCGGGCTATGGCTACACCTTC. Translating gives CASSFRAGYGYTF.

The table lists this clone with many counts. V gene TRBV5-1 combines with J gene TRBJ1-1; D unresolved. The germline V and J ends were trimmed by 2 bases and 0 bases, with 8 bases remaining between them. This CDR3 region has 14 residues. Germline V gene sequence: CDR1 SGHRS, CDR2 YFSETQ. The chain's CDR3 is CASSFSALNTEAFF. DNA for the CDR3: TGCGCCAGCAGCTTCTCGGCGTTGAACACTGAAGCTTTCTTT. Complete variable domain (other parts from reference TRBV5-1 and TRBJ1-1): KAGVTQTPRYLIKTRGQQVTLSCSPISGHRSVSWYQQTPGQGLQFLFEYFSETQRNKGNFPGRFSGRQFSNSRSEMNVSTLELGDSALYLCASSFSALNTEAFFGQGTRLTVV.

This clone was observed at least ten times. The V gene is TRBV12-3 or TRBV12-4, the J gene TRBJ2-3, with D uncertain. CDR3 length: 12 residues. Trimming pared 4 bases from V and 7 bases from J, leaving 9 bases between. Here the CDR3 DNA reads TGTGCCAGCAGTTCCCAGCAGAATACGCAGTATTTT. It is translated as CASSSQQNTQYF.

This clone was recorded at least ten times. The chain employs TRBV28 and TRBJ2-7; D is unclear. Trimming left V 2 bases short and J 0 bases short, with 5 bases between. CDR1 MDHEN and CDR2 SYDVKM come from the germline V gene. The CDR3 is made up of 13 amino acids. The CDR3 spells CASSLGPSYEQYF. CDR3 coding DNA: TGTGCCAGCAGTTTAGGGCCCTCCTACGAGCAGTACTTC.

This clone was detected ten times or more. The chain joins TRBV13 to TRBJ1-4; D gene unclear. V gave up 6 bases and J gave up 0 bases, with 5 bases separating them. CDR1 PRHDT and CDR2 FYEKMQ come from the germline V gene (reference sequence). This CDR3 has 13 amino acids. The CDR3 DNA sequence: TGTGCCAGCAGTGGGGCAACTAATGAAAAACTGTTTTTT. This codes for CASSGATNEKLFF.

This clone is medium-sized (0.01 to 0.1%) by share. The chain links TRBV28 to TRBJ1-3, with D unclear. Deletions cut 8 bases from V and 3 bases from J, with 8 bases between. The germline V gene has CDR1 MDHEN and CDR2 SYDVKM. This CDR3 comprises 12 residues. The CDR3 here is CASFSGGNTIYF. In DNA form, the CDR3 reads TGTGCCAGCTTCAGTGGTGGAAACACCATATATTTT.

This clone was seen many times. V is TRBV9 and J is TRBJ1-6; TRBD1 aligns across 11 bases. With 3 bases clipped from V and 9 bases from J, the junction kept 5 bases outside the gene matches. The CDR3 length is 15 residues. CDR1 is SGDLS, CDR2 YYNGEE, per germline. CDR3 bases: TGTGCCAGCAGCGCCTCCGGGACAGGGGGTTCACCCCTCCACTTT. Protein product: CASSASGTGGSPLHF.